This TCR beta chain came from a study of T-cell reconstitution after alpha-beta-depleted transplantation in children (dated by TCRdb to 2016 to 2017). As for the study more broadly: Using TCR repertoire profiling, the study followed T-cell immune reconstitution in a quantitative way in children after TCRalphabeta/CD19-depleted allogeneic hematopoietic cell transplantation.

The library was made by PCR. The listed sequencing device is Illumina HiSeq 2500. TCR library preparation used molecular barcoding, with unique molecular identifiers applied to normalize quantification of the TCRbeta repertoire. TCRdb itself trimmed the public reads at Q25 with fastp, ran MiXCR and retained productive beta chains. Merged by CDR3 protein, the rows form single entries marked with the most common genes and DNA. In all, the sample holds 500,000 to 750,000 distinct CDR3 sequences, and approximately 12% of those were seen once. Jointly, the top ten make up 2% to 2.5% of the sample. The sample's treatment or condition label, in plain terms: allogeneic hematopoietic cell transplantation with graft depleted of TCRalphabeta T cells and CD19 B cells. Transplant recipients were children who received TCRalphabeta/CD19-depleted allogeneic hematopoietic cell grafts. This clonotype was counted at least ten times. Which antigen it targets is not known. Within one base of it there is no much larger clone, and no base qualities were kept.

CDR3 length: 17 amino acids, cysteine to phenylalanine. The entry retains the CDR3 DNA only, 51 bases that are in frame from base 1. Reading the germline V gene (reference sequence) gives CDR1 DFQATT and CDR2 SNEGSKA. The germline V end is reduced by 2 bases and the J end by 0 bases; junction bases left unmatched: 9. What the work shows at the level of the full study, not this receptor alone: The frequencies of hyperexpanded clones fell over the following months, and after one year, T-cell counts and TCRbeta diversity were mostly attributed to newly produced T cells. The apparently early recovery of alphabetaT-cell counts about two months after transplant reportedly depended on only several hundred rapidly expanded clones that came from non-depleted graft cells. In some patients, high TCRbeta diversity at day 60 was attributed to recipient T cells and intrathymic progenitors that had survived conditioning.

Source: PBMCs, mostly from graft donor cells, taken 360 days after TCRalphabeta/CD19-depleted stem cell transplant. In this chain, TRBV20-1 is recombined with TRBJ2-7; the junction holds 11 bases that match TRBD2. This receptor was identified in a male patient younger than 18 who had a stem cell transplant for acute myeloid leukemia, so the T cells may come from the graft donor. The CDR3 region: CSARPPGLAVNSYEQYF. The nucleotide sequence is given as TGCAGTGCTAGACCTCCGGGACTAGCGGTTAACTCCTACGAGCAGTACTTC.